This TCR beta chain was recovered during a study of blood T cell repertoires in COVID-19. Overall study context: There were acute and convalescent COVID-19 samples, and they came from the United States, Italy and Spain.

This CDR3 spans 17 amino acids. The V gene lost 2 bases and the J gene lost 10 bases, with 23 bases spanning the gap. The V gene's germline CDR1 is LGHDT and CDR2 YNNKEL (reference sequence). In the source study's methods: Amplification from reference gene primers served as the basis for estimated nucleated cell counts. Profiled with immunoSEQ multiplex PCR; TCRdb holds only in-frame clones, not every one. That table supplies the V and J calls and clone size; D and trimming were determined from the DNA. The sample holds under 100,000 clones; 75% to 95% are singletons and the top ten take about 5.2%. The sequence was obtained from a man aged 45 to 65 with acute or convalescent COVID-19. V and J are TRBV3-1 (or the pseudogene TRBV3-2) and TRBJ1-4; D is unresolved. Material: peripheral blood. The CDR3 spells CASSQSSYVGAVVKLFF. CDR3 nucleotide sequence: TGTGCCAGCAGCCAATCTTCCTATGTGGGCGCAGTGGTAAAACTGTTTTTT.